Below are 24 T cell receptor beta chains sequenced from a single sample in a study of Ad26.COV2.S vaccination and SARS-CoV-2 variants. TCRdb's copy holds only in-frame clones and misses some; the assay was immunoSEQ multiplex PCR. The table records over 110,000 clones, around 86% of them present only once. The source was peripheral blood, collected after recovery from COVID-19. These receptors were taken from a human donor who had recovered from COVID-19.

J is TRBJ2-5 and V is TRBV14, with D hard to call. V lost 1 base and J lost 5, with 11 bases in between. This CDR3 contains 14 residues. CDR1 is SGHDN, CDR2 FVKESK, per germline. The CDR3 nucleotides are TGTGCCAGCAGCCAAGGCAACGCGGCGGAGACCCAGTACTTC. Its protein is CASSQGNAAETQYF.

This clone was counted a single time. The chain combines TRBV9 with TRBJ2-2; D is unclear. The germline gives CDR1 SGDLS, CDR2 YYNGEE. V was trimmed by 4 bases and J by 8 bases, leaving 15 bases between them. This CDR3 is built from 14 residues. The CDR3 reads CASSPSSLMGELFF. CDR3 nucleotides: TGTGCCAGCAGCCCTTCGTCCCTGATGGGGGAGCTGTTTTTT.

The CDR3 reads CASSHGTGANVLTF. CDR3 bases: TGTGCCAGTAGTCATGGGACAGGGGCCAACGTCCTGACTTTC. The chain combines TRBV19 with TRBJ2-6; possible D gene TRBD1, 6 bases. Germline CDR1 LNHDA, CDR2 SQIVND (reference sequence). V was trimmed by 5 bases and J by 4 bases, leaving 9 bases between them. The CDR3 is 14 amino acids.

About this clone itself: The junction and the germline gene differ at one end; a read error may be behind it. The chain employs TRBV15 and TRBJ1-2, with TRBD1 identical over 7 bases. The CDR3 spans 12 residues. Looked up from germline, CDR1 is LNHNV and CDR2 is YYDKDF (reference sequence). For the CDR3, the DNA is TGTGCCACCAGCAGAGGCCGGGACAGCTATTTCTTC. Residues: CATSRGRDSYFF. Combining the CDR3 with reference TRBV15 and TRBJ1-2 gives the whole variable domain DAMVIQNPRYQVTQFGKPVTLSCSQTLNHNVMYWYQQKSSQAPKLLFHYYDKDFNNEADTPDNFQSRRPNTSFCFLDIRSPGLGDTAMYLCATSRGRDSYFFGSGTRLTVV.

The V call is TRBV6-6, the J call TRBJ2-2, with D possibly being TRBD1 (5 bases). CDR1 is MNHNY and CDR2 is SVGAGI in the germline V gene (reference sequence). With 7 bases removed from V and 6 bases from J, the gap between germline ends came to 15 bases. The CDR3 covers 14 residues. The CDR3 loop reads CASTLREGAGELFF. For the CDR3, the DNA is TGTGCCAGCACCTTAAGGGAAGGGGCCGGGGAGCTGTTTTTT.

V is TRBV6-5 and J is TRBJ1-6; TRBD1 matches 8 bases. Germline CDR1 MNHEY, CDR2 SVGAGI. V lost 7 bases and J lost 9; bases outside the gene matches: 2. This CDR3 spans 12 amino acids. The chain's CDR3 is CASNTGGSPLHF. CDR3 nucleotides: TGTGCCAGCAATACAGGGGGTTCACCCCTCCACTTT.

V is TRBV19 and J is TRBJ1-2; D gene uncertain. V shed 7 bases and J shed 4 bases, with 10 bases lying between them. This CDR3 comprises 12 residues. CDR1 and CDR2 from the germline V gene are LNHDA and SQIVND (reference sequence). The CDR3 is CASKTDRYGYTF. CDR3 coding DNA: TGTGCCAGTAAGACGGACCGCTATGGCTACACCTTC.

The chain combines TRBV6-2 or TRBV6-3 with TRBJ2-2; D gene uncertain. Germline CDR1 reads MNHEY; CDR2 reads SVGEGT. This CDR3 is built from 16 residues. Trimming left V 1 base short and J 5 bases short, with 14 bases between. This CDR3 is CASSYYWFSETGELFF. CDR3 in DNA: TGTGCCAGCAGTTACTACTGGTTCTCGGAGACCGGGGAGCTGTTTTTT.

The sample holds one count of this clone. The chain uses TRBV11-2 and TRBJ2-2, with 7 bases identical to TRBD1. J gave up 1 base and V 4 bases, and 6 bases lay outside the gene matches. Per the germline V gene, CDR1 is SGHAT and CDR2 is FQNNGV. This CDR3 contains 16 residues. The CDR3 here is CASSSLRTGNTGELFF. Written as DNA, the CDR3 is TGTGCCAGCAGCTCTCTCCGGACAGGGAACACCGGGGAGCTGTTTTTT.

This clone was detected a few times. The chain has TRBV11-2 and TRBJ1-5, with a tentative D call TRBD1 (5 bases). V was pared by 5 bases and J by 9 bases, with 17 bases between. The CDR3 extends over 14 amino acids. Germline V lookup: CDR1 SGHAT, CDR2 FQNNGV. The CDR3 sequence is CASSPTGGRAPQHF. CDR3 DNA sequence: TGTGCCAGCAGCCCGACTGGGGGGAGGGCGCCCCAGCATTTT. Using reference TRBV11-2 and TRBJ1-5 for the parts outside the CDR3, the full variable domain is EAGVAQSPRYKIIEKRQSVAFWCNPISGHATLYWYQQILGQGPKLLIQFQNNGVVDDSQLPKDRFSAERLKGVDSTLKIQPAKLEDSAVYLCASSPTGGRAPQHFGDGTRLSIL.

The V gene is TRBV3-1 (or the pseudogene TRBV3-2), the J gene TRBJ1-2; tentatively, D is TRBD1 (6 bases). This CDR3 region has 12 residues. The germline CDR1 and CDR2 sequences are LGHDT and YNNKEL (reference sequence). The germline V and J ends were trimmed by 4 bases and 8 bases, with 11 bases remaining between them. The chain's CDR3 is CASSPNGGGYTF. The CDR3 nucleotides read TGTGCCAGCAGCCCAAACGGGGGCGGCTACACCTTC.

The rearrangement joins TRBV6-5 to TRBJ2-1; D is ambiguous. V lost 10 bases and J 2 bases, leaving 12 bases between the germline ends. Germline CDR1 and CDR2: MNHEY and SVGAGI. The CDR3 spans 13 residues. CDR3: CATHRSAYNEQFF. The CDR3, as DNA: TGTGCCACCCATCGGTCTGCCTACAATGAGCAGTTCTTC.

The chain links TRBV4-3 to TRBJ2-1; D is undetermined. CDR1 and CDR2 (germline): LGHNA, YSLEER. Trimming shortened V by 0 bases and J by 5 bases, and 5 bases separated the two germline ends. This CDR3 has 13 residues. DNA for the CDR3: TGCGCCAGCAGCCAAGATCGGGACAATGAGCAGTTCTTC. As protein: CASSQDRDNEQFF.

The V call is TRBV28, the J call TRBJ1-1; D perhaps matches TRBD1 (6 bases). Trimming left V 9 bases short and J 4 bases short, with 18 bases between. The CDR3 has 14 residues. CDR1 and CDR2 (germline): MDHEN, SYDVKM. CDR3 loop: CASGQLIYGTEAFF. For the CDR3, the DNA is TGTGCCAGTGGACAGCTTATATACGGCACTGAAGCTTTCTTT.

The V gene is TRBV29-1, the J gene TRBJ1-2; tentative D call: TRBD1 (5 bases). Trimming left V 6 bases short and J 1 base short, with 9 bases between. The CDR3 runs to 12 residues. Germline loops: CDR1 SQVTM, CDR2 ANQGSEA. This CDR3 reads CSVDGHNYGYTF. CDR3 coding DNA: TGCAGCGTGGATGGACATAACTATGGCTACACCTTC.

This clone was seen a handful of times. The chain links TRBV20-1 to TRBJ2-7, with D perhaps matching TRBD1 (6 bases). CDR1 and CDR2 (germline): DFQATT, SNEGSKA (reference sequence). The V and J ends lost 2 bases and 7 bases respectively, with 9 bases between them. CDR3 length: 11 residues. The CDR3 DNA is TGCAGTGCTAGAACAGGGTTTGAGCAGTACTTC. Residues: CSARTGFEQYF.

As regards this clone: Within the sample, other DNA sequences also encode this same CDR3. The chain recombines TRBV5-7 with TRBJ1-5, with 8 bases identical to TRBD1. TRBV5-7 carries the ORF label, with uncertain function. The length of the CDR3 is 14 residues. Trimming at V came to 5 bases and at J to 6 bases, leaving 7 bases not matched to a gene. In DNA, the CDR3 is TGTGCCAGCAGTTTGACAGGGGTGATTCAGCCCCAGCATTTT. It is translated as CASSLTGVIQPQHF.

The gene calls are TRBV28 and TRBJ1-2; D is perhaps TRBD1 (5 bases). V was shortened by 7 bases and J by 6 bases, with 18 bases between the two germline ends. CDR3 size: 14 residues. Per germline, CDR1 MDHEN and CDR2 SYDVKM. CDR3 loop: CASKQGGSSDGYTF. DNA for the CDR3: TGTGCCAGCAAGCAGGGCGGGAGCAGTGATGGCTACACCTTC.

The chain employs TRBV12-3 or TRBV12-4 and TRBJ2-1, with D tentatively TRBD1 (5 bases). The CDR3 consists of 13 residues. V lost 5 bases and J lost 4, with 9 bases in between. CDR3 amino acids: CASSQTVYNEQFF. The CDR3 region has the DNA TGTGCCAGCAGTCAGACAGTTTACAATGAGCAGTTCTTC.

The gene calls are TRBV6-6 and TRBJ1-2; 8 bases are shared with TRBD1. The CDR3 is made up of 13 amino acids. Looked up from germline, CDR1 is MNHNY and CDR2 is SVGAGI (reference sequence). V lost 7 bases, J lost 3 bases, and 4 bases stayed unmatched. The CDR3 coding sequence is TGTGCCAGCAAAAAACAGGGGGACTATGGCTACACCTTC. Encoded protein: CASKKQGDYGYTF.

The CDR3 nucleotides read TGTGCCAGCTCAGCGGTTTGGCGGGGGTTCCTCCGAAGGGAAGATACGCAGTATTTT. It encodes CASSAVWRGFLRREDTQYF. V is TRBV18 and J is TRBJ2-3; 7 bases map to TRBD2. The ends lost 5 bases at V and 5 bases at J; junction bases unmatched: 22. The CDR3 sequence is 19 residues long. Germline assignment: CDR1 KGHSH and CDR2 LQKENI. The full variable domain, with the rest looked up from reference TRBV18 and TRBJ2-3, is NAGVMQNPRHLVRRRGQEARLRCSPMKGHSHVYWYRQLPEEGLKFMVYLQKENIIDESGMPKERFSAEFPKEGPSILRIQQVVRGDSAAYFCASSAVWRGFLRREDTQYFGPGTRLTVL.

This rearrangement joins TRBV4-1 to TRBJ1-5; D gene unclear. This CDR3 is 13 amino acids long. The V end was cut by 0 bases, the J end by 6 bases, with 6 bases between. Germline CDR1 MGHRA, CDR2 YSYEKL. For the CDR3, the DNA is TGCGCCAGCAGCCAAGATGTGGCTCAGCCCCAGCATTTT. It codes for CASSQDVAQPQHF.

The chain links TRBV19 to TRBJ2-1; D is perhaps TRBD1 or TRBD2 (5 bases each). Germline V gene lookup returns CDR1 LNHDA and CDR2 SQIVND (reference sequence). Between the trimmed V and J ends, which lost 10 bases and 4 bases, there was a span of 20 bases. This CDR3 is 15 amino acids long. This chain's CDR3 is CATTVDSGFYNEQFF. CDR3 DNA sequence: TGTGCCACTACCGTAGACAGCGGCTTTTACAATGAGCAGTTCTTC.

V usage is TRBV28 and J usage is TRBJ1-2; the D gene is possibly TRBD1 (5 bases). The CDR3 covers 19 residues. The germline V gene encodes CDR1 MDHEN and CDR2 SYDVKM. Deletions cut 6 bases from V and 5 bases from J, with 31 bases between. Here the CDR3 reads CASRIFPGSWGGRRYGYTF. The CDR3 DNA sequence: TGTGCCAGCAGGATTTTCCCCGGTTCGTGGGGCGGCAGGAGATATGGCTACACCTTC.